The present T cell receptor beta chain was sequenced within a study of shared clonotypes between healthy human individuals. The ends lost 5 bases at V and 6 bases at J; junction bases unmatched: 10. CDR3 length equals 16 residues. Germline CDR1 SEHNR, CDR2 FQNEAQ (reference sequence). Amplification in unsorted PBMC replicate PCRs started from around 330 ng DNA, which equals some 29,000 T cell genomes. TCRdb's table, derived via immunoSEQ multiplex PCR, lists solely in-frame clones and lacks some. The profile shows a few hundred thousand clones, about 80% of them singletons. This clone was picked up a small number of times. Its matching antigen is unknown. Study observations and caveats: Depth of sequencing was expected to influence donor clonotype sharing. In having few donors, the study represented limited genetic and exposure-history diversity.

V usage is TRBV7-9 and J usage is TRBJ2-1; 10 bases align to TRBD1. What was sequenced was PBMCs. The source of this sequence is a woman aged 40 to 50 in good health. Some clones in this sample may be carry-over from other donors' samples. The chain's CDR3 is CASSHMTGGYSNEQFF. For the CDR3, the DNA is TGTGCCAGCAGCCATATGACAGGGGGCTACAGCAATGAGCAGTTCTTC.